By share, the clone carrying this T cell receptor (beta chain) counts as medium-sized (0.01 to 0.1%). Its matching antigen is unknown. Preparation of the TCRbeta library was carried out with unique molecular identifiers. A single record per CDR3 protein comes from TCRdb applying MiXCR to the PCR reads. This sample has 70,000 to 95,000 distinct CDR3 sequences; roughly 16% occur once, and the top ten carry about 20%. The sample originates from a study of T-cell reconstitution after alpha-beta-depleted transplantation in children. Study-wide results and caveats: T cells produced anew were the main source of T-cell counts and diversity one year after transplant. At around two months after transplant, the alpha-beta T cells were reportedly derived from several hundred expanded clones that came from non-depleted graft cells.

V trimming: 8 bases; J trimming: 2 bases; junction bases outside the gene matches: 9. In germline, CDR1 is MNHNY, CDR2 SVGAGI (reference sequence). The CDR3 totals 14 residues. The clonotype originates from a male patient aged 2-10 years who had a stem cell transplant for acute lymphoblastic leukemia, so the T cells may come from the graft donor. V gene TRBV6-6 combines with J gene TRBJ2-7; 7 bases agree with TRBD2. This specimen consisted of PBMCs, mostly from graft donor cells, obtained 180 days after TCRalphabeta/CD19-depleted stem cell transplant. The CDR3 protein is CASSREGTTYEQYF. Here the CDR3 DNA reads TGTGCCAGCTCCAGGGAAGGGACTACCTACGAGCAGTACTTC.